Each of the 8 T cell receptor beta chains below was sequenced from the same sample in a study of OX40 agonist ivuxolimab in advanced cancers. TCRdb's table, derived via immunoSEQ multiplex PCR, lists solely in-frame clones and lacks some. The sample has roughly 58,000 clones, roughly 85% seen once. The sample consisted of CD4+ or CD8+ T cells sorted from blood, taken in a trial of the OX40 agonist ivuxolimab. The receptors were sampled from an adult with an advanced solid tumor such as melanoma, head and neck, liver or kidney cancer.

This clone was counted between two and nine times. The chain combines TRBV5-1 with TRBJ1-1; weak D call: TRBD1 (5 bases). The V end was cut by 4 bases, the J end by 3 bases, with 10 bases between. Germline V gene data show CDR1 as SGHRS and CDR2 as YFSETQ. The CDR3 loop spans 13 amino acids. The CDR3: CASSRGVDTEAFF. The DNA for the CDR3 is TGCGCCAGCAGCCGGGGGGTGGACACTGAAGCTTTCTTT.

The J gene is TRBJ2-1, the V gene TRBV29-1; the D gene is possibly TRBD2 (5 bases). The V gene lost 5 bases and the J gene lost 4 bases, with 15 bases spanning the gap. Germline V gene sequence: CDR1 SQVTM, CDR2 ANQGSEA. The CDR3 spans 14 residues. The CDR3 here is CSVKTAGNYNEQFF. The CDR3 bases are TGCAGCGTTAAGACGGCGGGCAATTACAATGAGCAGTTCTTC.

The rearrangement uses TRBV18 and TRBJ1-1, with D perhaps matching TRBD1 (6 bases). Germline CDR1 KGHSH, CDR2 LQKENI. Between the trimmed V and J ends, which lost 2 bases and 4 bases, there was a span of 14 bases. This CDR3 contains 15 residues. Here the CDR3 reads CASSPRPGAATEAFF. The DNA of the CDR3 is TGTGCCAGCTCACCAAGGCCGGGGGCCGCCACTGAAGCTTTCTTT.

V usage is TRBV5-5 and J usage is TRBJ2-5; 11 bases are a match to TRBD2. After removal of 0 bases from V and 5 bases from J, the junction contained 3 bases not matched to a gene. Germline V gives CDR1 SGHKS, CDR2 YYEKEE (reference sequence). There are 15 residues in the CDR3. CDR3 nucleotides: TGTGCCAGCAGCTTGGCTAGCGGGAGGACTGAGACCCAGTACTTC. Translating it yields CASSLASGRTETQYF.

This chain uses TRBV6-1 with TRBJ2-3; D is perhaps TRBD1 (5 bases). Trimming stripped 6 bases from V and 2 bases from J, with 15 bases between. This CDR3 is built from 15 residues. The germline V gene has CDR1 MNHNS and CDR2 SASEGT. The chain's CDR3 is CASRDGQQYTDTQYF. DNA of the CDR3: TGTGCCAGCAGGGATGGACAACAATACACAGATACGCAGTATTTT.

J is TRBJ2-3 and V is TRBV28; 7 bases align to TRBD1. CDR1 is MDHEN and CDR2 is SYDVKM in the germline V gene. This CDR3 comprises 15 residues. With V trimmed by 6 bases and J by 1 base, 7 bases remained unmatched. The CDR3: CASRVRGQGTDTQYF. In DNA, the CDR3 is TGTGCCAGCAGAGTCCGAGGACAGGGCACAGATACGCAGTATTTT.

The V call is TRBV6-5, the J call TRBJ2-1; D gene uncertain. V was shortened by 1 base and J by 5 bases, with 9 bases between the two germline ends. This CDR3 has 14 amino acids. CDR1 and CDR2 (germline): MNHEY, SVGAGI. The CDR3 DNA sequence: TGTGCCAGCAGTTACTACGGCCCCGACAATGAGCAGTTCTTC. Protein: CASSYYGPDNEQFF.

The chain uses TRBV7-9 and TRBJ2-3; tentatively, D is TRBD2 (6 bases). V was shortened by 2 bases and J by 4 bases, with 10 bases between the two germline ends. The length of the CDR3 is 14 residues. Germline V gives CDR1 SEHNR, CDR2 FQNEAQ (reference sequence). CDR3 sequence: CASSLTGDADTQYF. The CDR3 DNA reads as TGTGCCAGCAGCTTAACGGGAGATGCAGATACGCAGTATTTT.